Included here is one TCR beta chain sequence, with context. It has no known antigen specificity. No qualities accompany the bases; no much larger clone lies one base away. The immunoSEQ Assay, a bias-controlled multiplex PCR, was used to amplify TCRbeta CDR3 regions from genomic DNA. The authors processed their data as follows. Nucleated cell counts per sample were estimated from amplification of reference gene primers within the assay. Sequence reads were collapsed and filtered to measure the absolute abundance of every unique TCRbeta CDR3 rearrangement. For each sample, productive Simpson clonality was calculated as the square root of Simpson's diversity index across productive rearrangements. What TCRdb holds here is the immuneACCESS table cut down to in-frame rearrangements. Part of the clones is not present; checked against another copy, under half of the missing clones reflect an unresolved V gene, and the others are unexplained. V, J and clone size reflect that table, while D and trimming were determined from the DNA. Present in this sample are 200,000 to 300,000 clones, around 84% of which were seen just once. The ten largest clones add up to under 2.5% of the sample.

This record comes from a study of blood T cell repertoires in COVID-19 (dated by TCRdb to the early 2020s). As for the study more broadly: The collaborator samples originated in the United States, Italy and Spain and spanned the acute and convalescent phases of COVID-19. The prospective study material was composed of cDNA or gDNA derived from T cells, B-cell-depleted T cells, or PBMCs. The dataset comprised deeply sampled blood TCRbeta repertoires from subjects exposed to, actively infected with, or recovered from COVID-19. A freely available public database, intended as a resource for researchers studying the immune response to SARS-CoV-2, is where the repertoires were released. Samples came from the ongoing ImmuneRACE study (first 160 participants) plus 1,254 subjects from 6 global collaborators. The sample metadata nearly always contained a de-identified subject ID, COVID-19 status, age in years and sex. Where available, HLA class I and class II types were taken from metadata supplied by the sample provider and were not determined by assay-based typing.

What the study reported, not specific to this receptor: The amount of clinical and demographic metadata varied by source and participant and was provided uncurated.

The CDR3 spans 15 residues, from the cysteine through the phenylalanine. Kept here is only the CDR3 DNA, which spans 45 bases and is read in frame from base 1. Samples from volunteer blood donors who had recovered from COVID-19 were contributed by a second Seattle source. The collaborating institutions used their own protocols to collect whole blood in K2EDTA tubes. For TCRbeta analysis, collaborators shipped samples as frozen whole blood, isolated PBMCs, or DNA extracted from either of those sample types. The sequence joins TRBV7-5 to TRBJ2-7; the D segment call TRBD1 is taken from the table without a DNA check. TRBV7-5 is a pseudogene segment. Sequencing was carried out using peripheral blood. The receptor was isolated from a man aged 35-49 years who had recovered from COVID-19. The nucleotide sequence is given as TGTGTCAGAAGCTTAGGGGGGCAGTCTCGCTACGAGCAGTACTTC. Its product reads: CVRSLGGQSRYEQYF.